This paragraph reports one T cell receptor beta chain. No antigen is known for it. This record belongs to a study of tumor-infiltrating lymphocytes in primary liver carcinoma. Germline values: CDR1 MNHEY, CDR2 SVGAGI. The germline V and J ends were trimmed by 6 bases and 1 base, with 18 bases remaining between them. The CDR3 contains 16 residues. Unsorted bulk tissue of about 19-31 mg yielded co-extracted RNA and DNA. Resection treated the patients' primary liver carcinoma. No patient had received treatment, and all had chronic HBV infection. General study findings and limits: Found in all five tumor regions were only about 8-24% of top clones. Tumor region pairs showed greater overlap than either tumor-adjacent or tumor-blood pairs did.

Starting material of around 490 ng total RNA yielded TCR beta cDNA via a constant-region primer. Libraries covering TCR beta were generated through three nested multiplex PCR rounds (using a slightly modified ARM-PCR). Running approximately 10 cycles apiece, the first two PCR rounds relied on TRBV1-TRBV30 forward primers together with a C-beta reverse primer. TCRdb reanalysed the multiplex PCR reads using MiXCR and keeps one entry per CDR3 protein. The repertoire holds around 80,000 distinct CDR3 sequences, with around 70% as singletons. Sample: liver tumor tissue from sampling region 1. Subset indicated: tumor region T1, superior pole. The TCR originated in a middle-aged man with primary liver carcinoma and hepatitis B virus infection. This chain uses TRBV6-5 with TRBJ1-1; unclear D gene. The DNA of the CDR3 is TGTGCCAGCAGCCCCCGAGACAACATCAGGAACACTGAAGCTTTCTTT. This codes for CASSPRDNIRNTEAFF.